The T cell receptor beta chain described here comes from a study of CD8 T cells in Susac syndrome. This CDR3 comprises 14 residues. Trimming took off 6 bases at V and 3 bases at J, with 12 bases between the two ends. Germline lookup yields CDR1 MNHEY and CDR2 SVGAGI. The sequenced target, TCR beta, came from blood CD8+ and CD4+ T cells. RNA, at about 0.5 to 1 ug, was reverse transcribed with random hexamers. It was immunoSEQ multiplex PCR that amplified TCR beta CDR3 across 54 Vbeta and 13 Jbeta. TCRdb re-called the immunoSEQ multiplex PCR reads through MiXCR, storing one row per CDR3 protein. The profile shows roughly 110,000 distinct CDR3 sequences, approximately 90% of them singletons.

This receptor was identified in a human donor in good health. This chain uses TRBV6-5 with TRBJ1-5; D gene ambiguous. The sequencing input was CD8+ T cells from PBMCs. For the CDR3, the DNA is TGTGCCAGCAGGAGTCGAGGAGCCAATCAGCCCCAGCATTTT. Its translation is CASRSRGANQPQHF.